The rows below give T cell receptor beta chains drawn from one sample of a study of CD8 T cells in ankylosing spondylitis. TCRdb reprocessed the 5' RACE reads via MiXCR and lists one record per CDR3 protein. The data hold about 27,000 distinct CDR3 sequences, with 7.9% observed a single time. Material: blood. These receptors came from a male donor with ankylosing spondylitis or in good health (not recorded which). Each CDR3 is given with its conserved first and last residue. The order of the fields is clone size, J gene, V gene, D gene, CDR3 DNA, CDR3 protein. The D gene is left open where the match is weak. Not every row has a clone size; where given, it reads once, few, many or a size class.

abundance: NA; j_gene: TRBJ2-1; v_gene: TRBV6-2/TRBV6-3; d_gene: NA; CDR3nt: TGTGCCAGCAGGTCACTCATTCTTATCGATGAGCAGTTCTTC; CDR3aa: CASRSLILIDEQFF
abundance: NA; j_gene: TRBJ2-5; v_gene: TRBV29-1; d_gene: NA; CDR3nt: TGCAGCGCCGGATGGGGGTCCGAGACCCAGTACTTC; CDR3aa: CSAGWGSETQYF
abundance: many; j_gene: TRBJ1-2; v_gene: TRBV7-2; d_gene: NA; CDR3nt: TGTGCCAGCACCTCCAGGCGCCCTCACTATGGCTACACCTTC; CDR3aa: CASTSRRPHYGYTF
abundance: NA; j_gene: TRBJ2-2; v_gene: TRBV7-2; d_gene: TRBD2; CDR3nt: TGTGCCAGCAGCATTAGCGGGAGGAAGAACACCGGGGAGCTGTTTTTT; CDR3aa: CASSISGRKNTGELFF
abundance: few; j_gene: TRBJ2-5; v_gene: TRBV14; d_gene: NA; CDR3nt: TGTGCCAGCAGCCGCCCCGGGACACCTCTGGAGACCCAGTACTTC; CDR3aa: CASSRPGTPLETQYF
abundance: NA; j_gene: TRBJ2-2; v_gene: TRBV28; d_gene: TRBD1; CDR3nt: TGTGCCAGCAGTCCCCCCGGGACAGGGACCGGGGAGCTGTTTTTT; CDR3aa: CASSPPGTGTGELFF
abundance: NA; j_gene: TRBJ2-2; v_gene: TRBV10-3; d_gene: NA; CDR3nt: TGTGCCATCAGTGAGTCGACTCAAATTGGTCCGGGACGGATCACCGGGGAGCTGTTTTTT; CDR3aa: CAISESTQIGPGRITGELFF
abundance: many; j_gene: TRBJ2-7; v_gene: TRBV7-9; d_gene: NA; CDR3nt: TGTGCCAGCAGCTTTGTAGTGGTAACGTCCTCCGAGCAGTACTTC; CDR3aa: CASSFVVVTSSEQYF
abundance: few; j_gene: TRBJ2-3; v_gene: TRBV29-1; d_gene: TRBD2; CDR3nt: TGCAGCGTTCACCTAGCGGGCGGCACAGATACGCAGTATTTT; CDR3aa: CSVHLAGGTDTQYF
abundance: NA; j_gene: TRBJ1-5; v_gene: TRBV7-6; d_gene: NA; CDR3nt: TGTGCCAGCAGCTTATCCGCAGATCAGCCCCAGCATTTT; CDR3aa: CASSLSADQPQHF
abundance: NA; j_gene: TRBJ2-7; v_gene: TRBV5-1; d_gene: NA; CDR3nt: TGCGCCAGCAGCTTGGGTTATGGCTACGAGCAGTACTTC; CDR3aa: CASSLGYGYEQYF
abundance: NA; j_gene: TRBJ2-3; v_gene: TRBV12-3/TRBV12-4; d_gene: TRBD2; CDR3nt: TGTGCCAGCAGTCAAGGACTAGCGGGAATAGTCAGGTCAGATACGCAGTATTTT; CDR3aa: CASSQGLAGIVRSDTQYF
abundance: NA; j_gene: TRBJ2-1; v_gene: TRBV7-3; d_gene: NA; CDR3nt: TGTGCCAGCAGCTCAATGGGGGGAGTTGATGAGCAGTTCTTC; CDR3aa: CASSSMGGVDEQFF
abundance: medium-sized; j_gene: TRBJ2-1; v_gene: TRBV27; d_gene: NA; CDR3nt: TGTGCCAGCAGTGGGGATATTAGCCTCTCCTACAATGAGCAGTTCTTC; CDR3aa: CASSGDISLSYNEQFF
abundance: NA; j_gene: TRBJ2-2; v_gene: TRBV20-1; d_gene: NA; CDR3nt: TGCAGTGCTAGGGATCCAATGTTCACCGGGGAGCTGTTTTTT; CDR3aa: CSARDPMFTGELFF
abundance: few; j_gene: TRBJ2-5; v_gene: TRBV5-1; d_gene: NA; CDR3nt: TGCGCCAGCAGCTTAATCAGGAGTGAAGAGACCCAGTACTTC; CDR3aa: CASSLIRSEETQYF
abundance: NA; j_gene: TRBJ1-1; v_gene: TRBV12-3/TRBV12-4; d_gene: NA; CDR3nt: TGTGCCAGCAGTTTTACAGGGCGGGAGGCTGAAGCTTTCTTT; CDR3aa: CASSFTGREAEAFF
abundance: NA; j_gene: TRBJ2-3; v_gene: TRBV7-2; d_gene: NA; CDR3nt: TGTGCCAGCAGCTTAGAGTCGGATAGCGGAACAGATACGCAGTATTTT; CDR3aa: CASSLESDSGTDTQYF
abundance: few; j_gene: TRBJ1-4; v_gene: TRBV7-2; d_gene: NA; CDR3nt: TGTGCCAGCAGCCACGTTATCGGGGCGAAGGATGAAAAACTGTTTTTT; CDR3aa: CASSHVIGAKDEKLFF
abundance: many; j_gene: TRBJ1-5; v_gene: TRBV6-2/TRBV6-3; d_gene: NA; CDR3nt: TGTGCCAGCAGTCCCCGGACCCGGGAGCCCCAGCATTTT; CDR3aa: CASSPRTREPQHF
abundance: many; j_gene: TRBJ1-5; v_gene: TRBV12-3/TRBV12-4; d_gene: NA; CDR3nt: TGTGCCAGCAGTGTGCAGGGTGGGAGCAATCAGCCCCAGCATTTT; CDR3aa: CASSVQGGSNQPQHF
abundance: few; j_gene: TRBJ2-3; v_gene: TRBV5-1; d_gene: NA; CDR3nt: TGCGCCAGCAGCTTCGGACGGGATACGCAGTATTTT; CDR3aa: CASSFGRDTQYF
abundance: NA; j_gene: TRBJ2-2; v_gene: TRBV3-1; d_gene: NA; CDR3nt: TGTGCCAGCAGCCAACCTCCCCGGACCGGGACGCAAACCGGGGAGCTGTTTTTT; CDR3aa: CASSQPPRTGTQTGELFF
abundance: many; j_gene: TRBJ2-1; v_gene: TRBV4-3; d_gene: TRBD2; CDR3nt: TGCGCCAGCAGCCAAGATTCCACTAGCGGGCCGTACAATGAGCAGTTCTTC; CDR3aa: CASSQDSTSGPYNEQFF
abundance: few; j_gene: TRBJ2-7; v_gene: TRBV7-2; d_gene: TRBD2; CDR3nt: TGTGCCAGCAGCTTACTGACTAGCGGGAAATCGGGTGAGCAGTACTTC; CDR3aa: CASSLLTSGKSGEQYF
abundance: few; j_gene: TRBJ2-7; v_gene: TRBV20-1; d_gene: TRBD1; CDR3nt: TGCAGTGCTAGAGATACAGGGGCCTACGAGCAGTACTTC; CDR3aa: CSARDTGAYEQYF
abundance: many; j_gene: TRBJ2-1; v_gene: TRBV7-2; d_gene: NA; CDR3nt: TGTGCCAGCAGCTTAGGACTCTCAGGGAGCAATGAGCAGTTCTTC; CDR3aa: CASSLGLSGSNEQFF